The 30 T cell receptor beta chains below all came from one sample that was sequenced in a study of T cell responses to AZD1222 COVID-19 vaccine. Sequencing used immunoSEQ multiplex PCR; TCRdb keeps in-frame clones, though not all of them. The sample has about 140,000 clones; about 92% are singletons. The specimen comprised peripheral blood, sampled on day 0 of AZD1222 vaccination. The receptor source for this set is an adult in good health.

The chain is built from TRBV11-3 and TRBJ2-1; TRBD1 matches at 12 bases. Trimming removed 2 bases from V and 9 bases from J; junction bases left unmatched: 11. Looked up from germline, CDR1 is SGHNT and CDR2 is YENEEA. The CDR3 consists of 17 residues. CDR3 region: CASSLRWGTGGRGEQFF. CDR3 coding DNA: TGTGCCAGCAGCTTACGGTGGGGGACAGGGGGCCGGGGTGAGCAGTTCTTC.

This clone was found once. The rearrangement joins TRBV2 to TRBJ2-7; D call uncertain. This CDR3 has 12 amino acids. V shed 4 bases and J shed 6 bases, with 10 bases lying between them. Germline lookup yields CDR1 SNHLY and CDR2 FYNNEI. The CDR3 DNA sequence: TGTGCCAGCAGTGCGTCGGTTTTCGAGCAGTACTTC. Its translation is CASSASVFEQYF.

The chain recombines TRBV7-3 with TRBJ1-6; D is perhaps TRBD1 (6 bases). The CDR3 totals 15 residues. V gave up 5 bases and J gave up 7 bases, with 15 bases separating them. Looked up from germline, CDR1 is SGHTA and CDR2 is FQGTGA. CDR3 nucleotide sequence: TGTGCCAGCAGCCCTCACGGGACAACAAATTCACCCCTCCACTTT. It encodes CASSPHGTTNSPLHF.

This chain connects TRBV5-1 to TRBJ2-3; 11 bases align to TRBD1. The CDR3 runs 14 residues. Germline CDR1 is SGHRS and CDR2 is YFSETQ. Unmatched junction bases numbered 3, after V lost 3 bases and J lost 6 bases. CDR3 protein: CASSWDRGADTQYF. The CDR3 region has the DNA TGCGCCAGCAGCTGGGACAGGGGGGCTGATACGCAGTATTTT. Based on the CDR3 plus reference TRBV5-1 and TRBJ2-3, the full variable domain is KAGVTQTPRYLIKTRGQQVTLSCSPISGHRSVSWYQQTPGQGLQFLFEYFSETQRNKGNFPGRFSGRQFSNSRSEMNVSTLELGDSALYLCASSWDRGADTQYFGPGTRLTVL.

This clone was detected only once. The chain has TRBV5-8 and TRBJ1-6, with D unclear. Trimming stripped 2 bases from V and 4 bases from J, with 13 bases between. Germline-derived CDR1 and CDR2 are SGHTS and YDEGEE. This CDR3 contains 16 residues. The CDR3 nucleotides read TGTGCCAGCAGCTTCCTCACCGGGGTTTATAATTCACCCCTCCACTTT. It yields the protein CASSFLTGVYNSPLHF.

Only one count was recorded for this clone. The V call is TRBV28, the J call TRBJ2-4; the match to TRBD1 covers 7 bases. The CDR3 extends over 19 amino acids. Germline V CDR1 and CDR2: MDHEN, SYDVKM. V lost 5 bases to trimming and J lost 0 bases; unmatched junction nucleotides: 16. The DNA of the CDR3 is TGTGCCAGCAGTCCGCTCGTGACAGGGCAGTACATAGCCAAAAACATTCAGTACTTC. This codes for CASSPLVTGQYIAKNIQYF.

The rearrangement links TRBV4-1 to TRBJ1-2; 9 bases fit TRBD1. Looked up from germline, CDR1 is MGHRA and CDR2 is YSYEKL. This CDR3 region has 14 residues. The J segment lost 4 bases and the V segment lost 4 bases, leaving 4 bases of the junction unmatched. The CDR3 reads CASSPGQGSYGYTF. DNA for the CDR3: TGCGCCAGCAGCCCGGGACAGGGAAGCTATGGCTACACCTTC.

This rearrangement joins TRBV7-9 to TRBJ2-3, with no clear D. Germline CDR1 reads SEHNR; CDR2 reads FQNEAQ (reference sequence). The CDR3 spans 12 residues. V was clipped by 5 bases and J by 5 bases, with 8 bases between them. CDR3 DNA sequence: TGTGCCAGCAGCCCCCGTGAAGATACGCAGTATTTT. As protein: CASSPREDTQYF.

The rearrangement uses TRBV10-3 and TRBJ1-2; D is uncertain. V was shortened by 7 bases and J by 9 bases, with 21 bases between the two germline ends. There are 14 residues in the CDR3. Germline lookup yields CDR1 ENHRY and CDR2 SYGVKD. The CDR3 nucleotides read TGTGCCATCATATCGGGCAGGTCTGGCGATCGCTACACCTTC. It translates to CAIISGRSGDRYTF.

The rearrangement links TRBV12-3 or TRBV12-4 to TRBJ1-1; D not resolved. Trimming pared 3 bases from V and 1 base from J, leaving 6 bases between. The CDR3 extends over 13 amino acids. The DNA of the CDR3 is TGTGCCAGCAGTTTGCAGGAGAACACTGAAGCTTTCTTT. Translated: CASSLQENTEAFF.

The chain combines TRBV6-5 with TRBJ1-5, with D possibly TRBD1 on 5 matching bases. Trimming removed 2 bases from V and 6 bases from J, with 14 bases in between. Germline CDR1 is MNHEY and CDR2 is SVGAGI. The CDR3 covers 15 residues. CDR3 DNA sequence: TGTGCCAGCAGTTACACCGGTCCCGGGGCTCAGCCCCAGCATTTT. Translated: CASSYTGPGAQPQHF.

This rearrangement joins TRBV6-1 to TRBJ1-4; no clear D gene. Per the germline V gene, CDR1 is MNHNS and CDR2 is SASEGT. CDR3 length: 11 amino acids. Trimming shortened V by 2 bases and J by 8 bases, and 3 bases separated the two germline ends. The CDR3 here is CASSETEKLFF. DNA of the CDR3: TGTGCCAGCAGTGAAACCGAAAAACTGTTTTTT.

The chain combines TRBV11-3 with TRBJ2-1; either TRBD1 or TRBD2 may fit D (6 bases each). V gave up 4 bases and J gave up 6 bases, with 13 bases separating them. This CDR3 spans 14 amino acids. Germline V gene data show CDR1 as SGHNT and CDR2 as YENEEA. This CDR3 is CASSSGGSTNEQFF. For the CDR3, the DNA is TGTGCCAGCAGCTCCGGGGGCAGCACCAATGAGCAGTTCTTC. Supplemented by reference TRBV11-3 and TRBJ2-1, the full variable domain reads EAGVVQSPRYKIIEKKQPVAFWCNPISGHNTLYWYLQNLGQGPELLIRYENEEAVDDSQLPKDRFSAERLKGVDSTLKIQPAELGDSAVYLCASSSGGSTNEQFFGPGTRLTVL.

CDR3 DNA sequence: TGTGCCAGCAGCGGGCGGGAGACCCAGTACTTC. Translating gives CASSGRETQYF. The chain carries TRBV25-1 and TRBJ2-5; D is undetermined. The V end was cut by 6 bases, the J end by 5 bases, with 7 bases between. Germline CDR1 is MGHDK and CDR2 is SYGVNS. The CDR3 has 11 residues.

For the CDR3, the DNA is TGTGCCAGCAGTTACCTAGCGGGGAGGGACACAGATACGCAGTATTTT. The encoded protein is CASSYLAGRDTDTQYF. The chain uses TRBV6-5 and TRBJ2-3; 9 bases fit TRBD2. The J segment lost 2 bases and the V segment lost 2 bases, leaving 5 bases of the junction unmatched. The CDR3 covers 16 residues. Germline V gene data show CDR1 as MNHEY and CDR2 as SVGAGI.

The chain employs TRBV9 and TRBJ1-2; D perhaps matches TRBD1 (5 bases). CDR3 length equals 13 residues. The germline V gene encodes CDR1 SGDLS and CDR2 YYNGEE. V shed 4 bases and J shed 8 bases, with 15 bases lying between them. CDR3 sequence (DNA): TGTGCCAGCAGCAGGGGAAATCCGGAAGGCTACACCTTC. It encodes CASSRGNPEGYTF.

The chain carries TRBV6-5 and TRBJ2-7; D gene uncertain. The V end was cut by 6 bases, the J end by 6 bases, with 18 bases between. The CDR3 runs to 14 residues. CDR1 MNHEY and CDR2 SVGAGI come from the germline V gene. CDR3 nucleotides: TGTGCCAGCAGAGGATCCCGAAGTCGGATCGAGCAGTACTTC. Translating gives CASRGSRSRIEQYF.

The V call is TRBV19, the J call TRBJ2-4; TRBD1 matches at 10 bases. The V gene end was trimmed by 6 bases and the J gene end by 8 bases; junction bases not matched to a gene: 1. CDR1 and CDR2 from the germline V gene are LNHDA and SQIVND (reference sequence). The CDR3 is made up of 12 amino acids. Here the CDR3 reads CASRDRGDIQYF. CDR3 DNA sequence: TGTGCCAGTAGGGACAGGGGGGACATTCAGTACTTC.

The V and J genes are TRBV7-9 and TRBJ1-5; D gene uncertain. This CDR3 has 17 residues. Germline V gene data show CDR1 as SEHNR and CDR2 as FQNEAQ (reference sequence). The V end was cut by 4 bases, the J end by 1 base, with 17 bases between. In nucleotides, the CDR3 is TGTGCCAGCAGCTCTGTCCGGGGAGGCGAAAGCAATCAGCCCCAGCATTTT. This gives the protein CASSSVRGGESNQPQHF. Using reference TRBV7-9 and TRBJ1-5 for the parts outside the CDR3, the full variable domain is DTGVSQNPRHKITKRGQNVTFRCDPISEHNRLYWYRQTLGQGPEFLTYFQNEAQLEKSRLLSDRFSAERPKGSFSTLEIQRTEQGDSAMYLCASSSVRGGESNQPQHFGDGTRLSIL.

This chain connects TRBV28 to TRBJ2-5, with TRBD2 identical over 7 bases. The CDR3 has 12 residues. The trim removed 7 bases at V and 6 bases at J, leaving 5 bases unmatched. Looked up from germline, CDR1 is MDHEN and CDR2 is SYDVKM. CDR3 nucleotides: TGTGCCAGCATGGCTAGCGGAAAGACCCAGTACTTC. Translating gives CASMASGKTQYF.

The chain has TRBV11-1 and TRBJ1-1; D perhaps matches TRBD1 (5 bases). This CDR3 contains 16 residues. The germline V and J ends were trimmed by 4 bases and 0 bases, with 15 bases remaining between them. Germline values: CDR1 SGHAT, CDR2 FQDESV (reference sequence). The CDR3 spells CASSSGRGDLNTEAFF. The CDR3 coding sequence is TGTGCCAGCAGCTCCGGGCGGGGGGACTTGAACACTGAAGCTTTCTTT.

This clone has just one count. The V call is TRBV2, the J call TRBJ1-6; D uncertain. Deletions cut 6 bases from V and 10 bases from J, with 7 bases between. The CDR3 runs to 11 residues. Germline lookup yields CDR1 SNHLY and CDR2 FYNNEI. CDR3: CASRVYSPLHF. The CDR3 DNA reads as TGTGCCAGCAGGGTTTACTCACCCCTCCACTTT.

This clone is a singleton in its sample. This chain links TRBV3-1 (or the pseudogene TRBV3-2) with TRBJ1-5; D perhaps matches TRBD1 (5 bases). The ends were cut back, 2 bases at V and 4 bases at J, with 9 bases in the middle. The CDR3 has 14 residues. Germline V gene lookup returns CDR1 LGHDT and CDR2 YNNKEL (reference sequence). This CDR3 reads CASSQPGWNQPQHF. DNA for the CDR3: TGTGCCAGCAGCCAACCAGGGTGGAATCAGCCCCAGCATTTT.

The chain carries TRBV7-9 and TRBJ1-1; no definite D call. Germline V gives CDR1 SEHNR, CDR2 FQNEAQ (reference sequence). V gave up 3 bases and J gave up 5 bases, with 16 bases separating them. The CDR3 length is 15 residues. This CDR3 reads CASSFPPGGRTEAFF. The CDR3 DNA follows: TGTGCCAGCAGCTTTCCGCCTGGAGGGAGGACTGAAGCTTTCTTT.

This clone was seen a single time. The chain recombines TRBV18 with TRBJ2-7; maybe TRBD1 (6 bases). The CDR3 is 14 amino acids. CDR1 and CDR2 from the germline V gene are KGHSH and LQKENI. Trimming took 0 bases from V and 3 from J, leaving 9 bases between them. CDR3 nucleotide sequence: TGTGCCAGCTCACCACCGGACAGAATCTACGAGCAGTACTTC. Residues: CASSPPDRIYEQYF.

The CDR3 protein is CASGTSFYEQYF. DNA of the CDR3: TGTGCCAGCGGAACTAGTTTCTACGAGCAGTACTTC. The chain joins TRBV12-3 or TRBV12-4 to TRBJ2-7, with D possibly matching TRBD2 (5 bases). Trimming cost V 8 bases and J 3 bases, with 11 bases left between them. This CDR3 is built from 12 residues.

The rearrangement joins TRBV9 to TRBJ2-3; maybe TRBD2 (5 bases). This CDR3 has 14 amino acids. The germline V gene has CDR1 SGDLS and CDR2 YYNGEE. V was pared by 1 base and J by 4 bases, with 10 bases between. CDR3 in amino acids: CASSVIEAADTQYF. The CDR3 DNA reads TGTGCCAGCAGCGTAATTGAAGCGGCAGATACGCAGTATTTT.

DNA of the CDR3: TGCGCCAGCAGCCAAGTTCGGGCCGCCCTCCGGGGTAGGGGAAACACCATATATTTT. This translates into CASSQVRAALRGRGNTIYF. This sequence joins TRBV4-1 and TRBJ1-3, with D unclear. This CDR3 contains 19 residues. The germline gives CDR1 MGHRA, CDR2 YSYEKL. V lost 1 base and J 4 bases, leaving 23 bases between the germline ends.

The chain recombines TRBV4-3 with TRBJ2-6; D not resolved. Germline CDR1 is LGHNA and CDR2 is YSLEER. Trimming pared 0 bases from V and 0 bases from J, leaving 6 bases between. CDR3 length equals 16 residues. CDR3 amino acids: CASSQEVGSGANVLTF. CDR3 coding DNA: TGCGCCAGCAGCCAAGAAGTGGGCTCTGGGGCCAACGTCCTGACTTTC.

The rearrangement uses TRBV6-2 or TRBV6-3 and TRBJ1-2; D is perhaps TRBD1 (5 bases). The ends were cut back, 2 bases at V and 3 bases at J, with 16 bases in the middle. Germline-derived CDR1 and CDR2 are MNHEY and SVGEGT. The CDR3 length is 16 residues. CDR3 bases: TGTGCCAGCAGTTACAGAGGGGAAGTTCGCCACTATGGCTACACCTTC. Its translation: CASSYRGEVRHYGYTF.